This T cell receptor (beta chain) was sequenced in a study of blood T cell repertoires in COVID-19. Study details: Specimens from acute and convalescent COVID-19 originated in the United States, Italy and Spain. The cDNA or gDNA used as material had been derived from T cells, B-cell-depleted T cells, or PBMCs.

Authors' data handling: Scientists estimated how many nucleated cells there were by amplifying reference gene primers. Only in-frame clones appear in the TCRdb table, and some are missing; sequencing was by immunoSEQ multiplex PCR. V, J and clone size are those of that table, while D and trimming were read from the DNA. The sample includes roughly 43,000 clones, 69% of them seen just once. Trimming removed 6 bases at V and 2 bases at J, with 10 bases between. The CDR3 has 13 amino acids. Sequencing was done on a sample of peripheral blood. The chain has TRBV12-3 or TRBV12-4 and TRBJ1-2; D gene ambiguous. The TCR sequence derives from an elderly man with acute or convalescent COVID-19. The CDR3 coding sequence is TGTGCCAGCAGCCCGTCCAGGAACTATGGCTACACCTTC. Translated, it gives CASSPSRNYGYTF.